These T cell receptor beta chains were read from a single sample in a study of Ad26.COV2.S vaccination and SARS-CoV-2 variants. Data came from immunoSEQ multiplex PCR; TCRdb stores just in-frame clones and leaves some out. Seen here are about 400,000 clones, approximately 91% observed once, and the top ten hold about 2%. Sequenced here: peripheral blood, sampled in a trial of Ad26.COV2.S vaccine versus placebo. The origin of the receptors is a person between 18 and 59 years old who received the Ad26.COV2.S COVID-19 vaccine or a placebo. The CDR3 runs from the conserved cysteine through the conserved F or W. A D gene is named only where the DNA matches it firmly. Part of the rows lack a size; the others show once, few, many or a class for expanded clones.

size: -; V: TRBV28; J: TRBJ1-2; D: -; CDR3: CASTVQTVLGGYTF; DNA: TGTGCCAGCACCGTACAGACCGTGTTGGGGGGCTACACCTTC
size: -; V: TRBV12-5; J: TRBJ2-3; D: TRBD2; CDR3: CASGSSSGRVSDTQYF; DNA: TGTGCTAGTGGTTCCTCTAGCGGGAGGGTCTCAGATACGCAGTATTTT
size: -; V: TRBV19; J: TRBJ1-2; D: -; CDR3: CASQRQANYGYTF; DNA: TGTGCCAGTCAAAGACAGGCGAACTATGGCTACACCTTC
size: -; V: TRBV12-3/TRBV12-4; J: TRBJ1-5; D: -; CDR3: CASSLGIQPQHF; DNA: TGTGCCAGCAGTTTGGGGATTCAGCCCCAGCATTTT
size: -; V: TRBV3-1/TRBV3-2; J: TRBJ2-2; D: TRBD2; CDR3: CASSQASSGNTGELFF; DNA: TGTGCCAGCAGCCAAGCGTCTAGCGGGAACACCGGGGAGCTGTTTTTT
size: -; V: TRBV12-2; J: TRBJ2-5; D: -; CDR3: CASRLETGTSGRQETQYF; DNA: TGTGCAAGTCGCTTAGAGACGGGGACTAGCGGGAGGCAAGAGACCCAGTACTTC
size: -; V: TRBV5-1; J: TRBJ2-7; D: TRBD1; CDR3: CASKGASIYEQYF; DNA: TGCGCCAGCAAGGGGGCCTCGATATACGAGCAGTACTTC
size: few; V: TRBV29-1; J: TRBJ2-7; D: TRBD1; CDR3: CSVEDRGPGEQYF; DNA: TGCAGCGTTGAGGACAGGGGGCCGGGAGAGCAGTACTTC
size: -; V: TRBV4-2; J: TRBJ1-4; D: TRBD1; CDR3: CASSQVGQGQEKLFF; DNA: TGTGCCAGCAGCCAAGTGGGACAGGGCCAGGAAAAACTGTTTTTT
size: -; V: TRBV6-4; J: TRBJ2-5; D: -; CDR3: CASSGDRPGRWYQETQYF; DNA: TGTGCCAGCAGTGGGGATCGGCCGGGACGGTGGTACCAAGAGACCCAGTACTTC
size: -; V: TRBV29-1; J: TRBJ2-1; D: TRBD2; CDR3: CSAVEGGVYNEQFF; DNA: TGCAGCGCCGTAGAGGGAGGGGTCTACAATGAGCAGTTCTTC
size: -; V: TRBV24-1; J: TRBJ2-5; D: TRBD2; CDR3: CATSDFRREGETQYF; DNA: TGTGCCACCAGTGATTTTCGTAGGGAGGGCGAGACCCAGTACTTC
size: once; V: TRBV5-1; J: TRBJ2-4; D: -; CDR3: CASSFGGNRGIQYF; DNA: TGCGCCAGCAGCTTTGGAGGAAATCGGGGCATTCAGTACTTC
size: -; V: TRBV28; J: TRBJ1-1; D: -; CDR3: CASSSGQLTEAFF; DNA: TGTGCCAGCAGTTCAGGACAGCTCACTGAAGCTTTCTTT
size: -; V: TRBV25-1; J: TRBJ2-7; D: -; CDR3: CASSETGTPYEQYF; DNA: TGTGCCAGCAGTGAAACCGGGACGCCCTACGAGCAGTACTTC
size: -; V: TRBV6-6; J: TRBJ2-1; D: TRBD2; CDR3: CASSPAGAYNEQFF; DNA: TGTGCCAGCAGTCCAGCGGGGGCGTACAATGAGCAGTTCTTC
size: -; V: TRBV3-1/TRBV3-2; J: TRBJ1-6; D: -; CDR3: CASSQAGQVGNSPLHF; DNA: TGTGCCAGCAGCCAAGCCGGGCAGGTCGGTAATTCACCCCTCCACTTT
size: -; V: TRBV2; J: TRBJ2-1; D: -; CDR3: CASSRSSAGTYNEQFF; DNA: TGTGCCAGCAGTCGATCTAGCGCGGGGACCTACAATGAGCAGTTCTTC
size: -; V: TRBV7-9; J: TRBJ2-2; D: -; CDR3: CASSLAGERAGELFF; DNA: TGTGCCAGCAGCTTAGCGGGAGAGCGGGCCGGGGAGCTGTTTTTT
size: -; V: TRBV27; J: TRBJ1-6; D: TRBD1; CDR3: CASSFRDRGNTLHF; DNA: TGTGCCAGCAGCTTTCGGGACAGGGGAAACACCCTCCACTTT